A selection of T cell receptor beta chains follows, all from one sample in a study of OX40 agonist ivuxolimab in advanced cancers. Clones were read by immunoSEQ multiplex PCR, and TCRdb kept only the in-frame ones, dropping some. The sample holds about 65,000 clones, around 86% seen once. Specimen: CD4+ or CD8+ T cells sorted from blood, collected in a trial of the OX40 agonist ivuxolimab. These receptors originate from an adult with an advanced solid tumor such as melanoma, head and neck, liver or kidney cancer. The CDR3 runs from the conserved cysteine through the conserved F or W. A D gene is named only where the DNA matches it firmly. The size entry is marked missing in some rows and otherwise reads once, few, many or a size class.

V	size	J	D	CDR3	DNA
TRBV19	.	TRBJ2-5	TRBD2	CASSIQLAKTQYF	TGTGCCAGTAGTATTCAACTAGCGAAGACCCAGTACTTC
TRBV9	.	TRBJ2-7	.	CASSLEGTRAIYEQYF	TGTGCCAGCAGCCTAGAAGGGACGAGGGCCATCTACGAGCAGTACTTC
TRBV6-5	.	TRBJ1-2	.	CASSLYGYTF	TGTGCCAGCAGTCTGTATGGCTACACCTTC
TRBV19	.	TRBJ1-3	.	CASSIREGNTIYF	TGTGCCAGTAGTATCAGGGAAGGAAACACCATATATTTT
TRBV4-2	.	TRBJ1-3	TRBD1	CASSQGQGASGNTIYF	TGTGCCAGCAGCCAAGGACAGGGGGCATCTGGAAACACCATATATTTT
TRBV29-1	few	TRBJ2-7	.	CSVGLDSYEQYF	TGCAGCGTGGGGTTGGACAGCTACGAGCAGTACTTC
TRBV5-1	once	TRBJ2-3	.	CASSRGGATDTQYF	TGCGCCAGCAGCCGTGGAGGGGCCACAGATACGCAGTATTTT
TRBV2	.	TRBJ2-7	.	CASSTGAQEQYF	TGTGCCAGCAGCACAGGAGCCCAAGAGCAGTACTTC
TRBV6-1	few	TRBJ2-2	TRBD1	CASTGTVANTGELFF	TGTGCCAGCACCGGGACAGTCGCGAACACCGGGGAGCTGTTTTTT
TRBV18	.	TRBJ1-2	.	CASSPLQGPQSNYGYTF	TGTGCCAGCTCACCCCTCCAGGGGCCCCAATCTAACTATGGCTACACCTTC
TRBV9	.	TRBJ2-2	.	CASSVDGGATGELFF	TGTGCCAGCAGCGTAGATGGGGGCGCGACCGGGGAGCTGTTTTTT
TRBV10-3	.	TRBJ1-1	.	CAISRQVDTEAFF	TGTGCCATCAGCCGACAGGTTGACACTGAAGCTTTCTTT
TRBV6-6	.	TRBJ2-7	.	CASSYRGAYEQYF	TGTGCCAGCAGTTACCGCGGGGCCTACGAGCAGTACTTC
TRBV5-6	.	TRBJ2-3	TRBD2	CASSPAGSRGTITDTQYF	TGTGCCAGCAGCCCAGCTGGGTCGCGGGGGACTATCACAGATACGCAGTATTTT
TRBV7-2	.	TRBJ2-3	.	CASSPLASDTQYF	TGTGCCAGCAGCCCCCTGGCCTCAGATACGCAGTATTTT
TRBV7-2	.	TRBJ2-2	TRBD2	CASSLVPAGGMNTGELFF	TGTGCCAGCAGCTTAGTACCAGCGGGGGGGATGAACACCGGGGAGCTGTTTTTT
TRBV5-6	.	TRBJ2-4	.	CASSLVVDSSGGNIQYF	TGTGCCAGCAGCTTGGTTGTGGATTCGTCCGGCGGAAACATTCAGTACTTC
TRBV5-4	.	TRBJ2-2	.	CASSFGQGSTGELFF	TGTGCCAGCAGCTTCGGGCAGGGAAGCACCGGGGAGCTGTTTTTT
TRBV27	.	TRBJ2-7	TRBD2	CASSLSWTSGGGSYEQYF	TGTGCCAGCAGTTTATCCTGGACTAGCGGGGGTGGGTCGTACGAGCAGTACTTC
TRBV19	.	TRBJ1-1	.	CASKHIGVPNTEAFF	TGTGCCAGTAAGCATATAGGGGTACCAAACACTGAAGCTTTCTTT
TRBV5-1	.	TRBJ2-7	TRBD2	CASSLAGRYEQYF	TGCGCCAGCTCACTAGCGGGACGCTACGAGCAGTACTTC
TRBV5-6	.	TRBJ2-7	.	CASSLVGGGPYEQYF	TGTGCCAGCAGCTTGGTAGGGGGGGGCCCCTACGAGCAGTACTTC